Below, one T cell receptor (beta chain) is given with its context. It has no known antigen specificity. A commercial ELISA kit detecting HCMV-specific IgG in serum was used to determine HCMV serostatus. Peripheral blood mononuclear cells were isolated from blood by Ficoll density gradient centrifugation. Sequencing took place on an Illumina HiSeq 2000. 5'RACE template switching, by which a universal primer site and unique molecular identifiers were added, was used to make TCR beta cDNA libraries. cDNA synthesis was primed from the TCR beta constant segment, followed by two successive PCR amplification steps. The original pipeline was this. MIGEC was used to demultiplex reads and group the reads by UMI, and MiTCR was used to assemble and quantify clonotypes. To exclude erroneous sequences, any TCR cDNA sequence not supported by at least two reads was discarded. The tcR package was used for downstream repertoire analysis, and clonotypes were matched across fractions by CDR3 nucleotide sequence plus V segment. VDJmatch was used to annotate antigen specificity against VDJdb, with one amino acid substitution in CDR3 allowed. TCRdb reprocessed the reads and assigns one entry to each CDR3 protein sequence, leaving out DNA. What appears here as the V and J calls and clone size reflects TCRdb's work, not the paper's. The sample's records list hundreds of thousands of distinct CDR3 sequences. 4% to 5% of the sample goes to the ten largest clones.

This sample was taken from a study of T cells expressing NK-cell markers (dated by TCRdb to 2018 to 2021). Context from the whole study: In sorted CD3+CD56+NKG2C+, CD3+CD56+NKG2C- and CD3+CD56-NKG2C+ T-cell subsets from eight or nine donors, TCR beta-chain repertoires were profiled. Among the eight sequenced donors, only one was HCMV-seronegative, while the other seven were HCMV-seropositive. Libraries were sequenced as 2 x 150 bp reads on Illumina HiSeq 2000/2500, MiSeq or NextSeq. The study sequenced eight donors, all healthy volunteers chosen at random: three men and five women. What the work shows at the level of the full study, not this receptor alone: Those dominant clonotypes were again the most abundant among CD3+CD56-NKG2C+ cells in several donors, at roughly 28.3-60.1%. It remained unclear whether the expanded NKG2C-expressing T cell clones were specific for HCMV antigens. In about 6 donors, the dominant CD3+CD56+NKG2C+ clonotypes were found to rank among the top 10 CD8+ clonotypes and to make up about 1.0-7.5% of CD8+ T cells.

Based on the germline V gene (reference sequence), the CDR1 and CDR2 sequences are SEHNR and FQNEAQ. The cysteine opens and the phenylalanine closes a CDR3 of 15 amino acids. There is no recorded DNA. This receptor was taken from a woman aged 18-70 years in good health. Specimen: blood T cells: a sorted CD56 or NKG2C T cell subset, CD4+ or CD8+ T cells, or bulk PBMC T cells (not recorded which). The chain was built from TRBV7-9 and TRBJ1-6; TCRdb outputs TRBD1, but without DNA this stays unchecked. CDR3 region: CASSSLGTTNSPLHF.